These 28 T cell receptor beta chains originate from one sample sequenced in a study of blood T cells in healthy people across ages. A second PCR of about 7 to 12 cycles used a sample-barcoded 5' primer and a J-beta primer mix. TCRdb reanalysed the 5' RACE reads using MiXCR and keeps one entry per CDR3 protein. This sample has about 1.5 million distinct CDR3 sequences, with approximately 43% found just once. The specimen sequenced was blood. All receptors come from a woman between 18 and 30 years old in good health.

This clonotype has a handful of counts. The CDR3: CSAPSSTGELFF. The CDR3 nucleotides read TGCAGTGCTCCAAGTTCCACCGGGGAGCTGTTTTTT. The chain has TRBV20-1 and TRBJ2-2; D gene uncertain. Germline assignment: CDR1 DFQATT and CDR2 SNEGSKA (reference sequence). The CDR3 spans 12 residues. V lost 5 bases and J lost 4, with 8 bases in between.

The chain has TRBV20-1 and TRBJ1-5, with D unclear. The length of the CDR3 is 12 residues. V was cut by 3 bases and J by 2 bases, with 5 bases left in between. CDR1 and CDR2 (germline): DFQATT, SNEGSKA (reference sequence). Written as DNA, the CDR3 is TGCAGTGCTAGTCTCGGCAATCAGCCCCAGCATTTT. Translation gives CSASLGNQPQHF.

This clonotype came up a few times. The gene calls are TRBV29-1 and TRBJ2-1; no reliable D call. Germline values: CDR1 SQVTM, CDR2 ANQGSEA. V was trimmed by 2 bases and J by 8 bases, leaving 10 bases between them. The CDR3 length is 12 residues. In nucleotides, the CDR3 is TGCAGCGTTGAACCCCAGGTGGATGAGCAGTTCTTC. It translates to CSVEPQVDEQFF.

J is TRBJ1-6 and V is TRBV20-1, with D possibly TRBD1 on 5 matching bases. Trimming removed 0 bases from V and 10 bases from J, with 10 bases in between. The germline V gene has CDR1 DFQATT and CDR2 SNEGSKA (reference sequence). The CDR3 is 13 amino acids. CDR3 nucleotides: TGCAGTGCTAGAGAACAGGAAAGCTCACCCCTCCACTTT. This translates into CSAREQESSPLHF.

A word on this clonotype: With a much larger clone just one base away, this may be a read error. This sequence joins TRBV10-3 and TRBJ2-7; possible D gene TRBD1, 5 bases. Trimming cost V 6 bases and J 0 bases, with 6 bases left between them. CDR1 ENHRY and CDR2 SYGVKD come from the germline V gene. The CDR3 has 12 residues. The CDR3 coding sequence is TGTGCCATCAGGGACAACTCCTACGAGCAGTACTTC. This translates into CAIRDNSYEQYF.

The chain recombines TRBV20-1 with TRBJ1-1; possibly TRBD1 for D (6 bases). There are 15 residues in the CDR3. Germline lookup yields CDR1 DFQATT and CDR2 SNEGSKA (reference sequence). Trimming took off 4 bases at V and 1 base at J, with 16 bases between the two ends. The CDR3, as DNA: TGCAGTGCTACCCCGGGGGGCGTTAAGAACACTGAAGCTTTCTTT. It codes for CSATPGGVKNTEAFF.

The gene calls are TRBV20-1 and TRBJ2-5, with unresolved D. Trimming shortened V by 6 bases and J by 4 bases, and 12 bases separated the two germline ends. The germline V gene has CDR1 DFQATT and CDR2 SNEGSKA (reference sequence). The CDR3 covers 12 residues. In DNA, the CDR3 is TGCAGTGCCCCACCGGACGGAGAGACCCAGTACTTC. Encoded protein: CSAPPDGETQYF.

Remarks on this clonotype: The junction differs from germline at one of its ends, possibly a read error. The CDR3 nucleotides are TGCGCCAGTAGCCAGGACTCATCTACGGGCTACACCTTC. This translates into CASSQDSSTGYTF. V is TRBV4-1 and J is TRBJ1-2; D remains unclear. CDR3 length: 13 residues. Germline V gives CDR1 MGHRA, CDR2 YSYEKL.

This clonotype was recorded at least ten times. This CDR3 is CSAARLAGGYNEQFF. CDR3 sequence (DNA): TGCAGTGCTGCACGTCTAGCGGGGGGGTACAATGAGCAGTTCTTC. The chain combines TRBV20-1 with TRBJ2-1; 12 bases fit TRBD2. The germline V gene has CDR1 DFQATT and CDR2 SNEGSKA (reference sequence). J gave up 4 bases and V 5 bases, and 6 bases lay outside the gene matches. The CDR3 runs to 15 residues.

The chain has TRBV20-1 and TRBJ1-5, with D perhaps matching TRBD1 (6 bases). Trimming cost V 6 bases and J 1 base, with 13 bases left between them. There are 14 residues in the CDR3. CDR1 and CDR2 from the germline V gene are DFQATT and SNEGSKA (reference sequence). DNA of the CDR3: TGCAGTGCAGAGGGGGGGGGGAGCAATCAGCCCCAGCATTTT. As protein: CSAEGGGSNQPQHF.

This clonotype was seen a single time. The V and J genes are TRBV27 and TRBJ1-5; possibly TRBD1 for D (5 bases). Germline CDR1 is MNHEY and CDR2 is SMNVEV (reference sequence). The CDR3 covers 15 residues. Trimming left V 3 bases short and J 6 bases short, with 15 bases between. The CDR3 is CASSLVRDQGQPQHF. In DNA, the CDR3 is TGTGCCAGCAGTTTGGTAAGGGATCAGGGTCAGCCCCAGCATTTT.

Note on this clonotype: This clone may be a read error of a much larger clone one base away. The chain carries TRBV6-5 and TRBJ2-7; possibly TRBD1 for D (6 bases). The CDR3 has 13 residues. Trimming took 4 bases from V and 7 from J, leaving 14 bases between them. CDR1 and CDR2 from the germline V gene are MNHEY and SVGAGI. The CDR3 sequence: CASSWGLGVEQYF. The CDR3 DNA sequence: TGTGCCAGCAGTTGGGGGCTAGGAGTTGAGCAGTACTTC.

The J gene is TRBJ2-7, the V gene TRBV27; 11 bases match TRBD1. CDR1 and CDR2 (germline): MNHEY, SMNVEV (reference sequence). The ends lost 6 bases at V and 0 bases at J; junction bases unmatched: 4. The CDR3 length is 15 residues. The CDR3 is CASRDRGHSSYEQYF. CDR3 in DNA: TGTGCCAGCAGGGACAGGGGGCATAGCTCCTACGAGCAGTACTTC.

As concerns this clonotype: One end of the junction does not line up with germline, which may come from a read error. This chain uses TRBV2 with TRBJ2-3, with D uncertain. The CDR3 is 16 amino acids. Germline CDR1 SNHLY, CDR2 FYNNEI. The CDR3 nucleotides read TGTGTCAGCAGGCCCCTGGCTCCTCCTAGCACAGATACGCAGTATTTT. Its protein is CVSRPLAPPSTDTQYF.

A single count supports this clonotype. The CDR3 region is CASSFGTAAAYEQYF. The CDR3 DNA follows: TGTGCCAGCAGCTTCGGGACAGCCGCCGCCTACGAGCAGTACTTC. This chain uses TRBV7-6 with TRBJ2-7; 7 bases match TRBD1. The germline CDR1 and CDR2 sequences are SGHVS and FNYEAQ. V lost 3 bases, J lost 2 bases, and 7 bases stayed unmatched. This CDR3 is 15 amino acids long. The full variable domain, in which reference TRBV7-6 and TRBJ2-7 provide the parts outside the CDR3, is GAGVSQSPRYKVTKRGQDVALRCDPISGHVSLYWYRQALGQGPEFLTYFNYEAQQDKSGLPNDRFSAERPEGSISTLTIQRTEQRDSAMYRCASSFGTAAAYEQYFGPGTRLTVT.

The J gene is TRBJ1-1, the V gene TRBV20-1, with 8 bases aligning to TRBD1. This CDR3 is built from 13 residues. The V gene end was trimmed by 0 bases and the J gene end by 8 bases; junction bases not matched to a gene: 5. CDR1 and CDR2 from the germline V gene are DFQATT and SNEGSKA (reference sequence). The chain's CDR3 is CSARDDRGKEAFF. The CDR3 DNA reads as TGCAGTGCTAGAGACGACAGGGGAAAGGAAGCTTTCTTT.

This clonotype has just a few counts. The CDR3 loop is CASSFKQDTEAFF. The CDR3 nucleotides read TGCGCCAGCAGTTTTAAGCAGGACACTGAAGCTTTCTTT. The chain combines TRBV5-1 with TRBJ1-1; D unclear. The ends were cut back, 5 bases at V and 3 bases at J, with 11 bases in the middle. Looked up from germline, CDR1 is SGHRS and CDR2 is YFSETQ. The CDR3 covers 13 residues.

This chain connects TRBV30 to TRBJ2-2; D might be TRBD2 (5 bases). CDR1 GTSNPN and CDR2 SVGIG come from the germline V gene (reference sequence). CDR3 length: 14 residues. Trimming removed 5 bases at V and 5 bases at J, with 15 bases between. The CDR3 DNA reads as TGTGCCTGGGAGGGCGGAGCCCGGACCGGGGAGCTGTTTTTT. Encoded protein: CAWEGGARTGELFF.

J is TRBJ1-2 and V is TRBV4-1; D unresolved. CDR1 is MGHRA and CDR2 is YSYEKL in the germline V gene. The CDR3 contains 12 residues. The V end lost 3 bases, the J end lost 7 bases, and 9 bases lay between the germline ends. This CDR3 is CASSHALSGYTF. The CDR3 nucleotides are TGCGCCAGCAGCCATGCCCTTAGTGGCTACACCTTC.

This clonotype was seen many times. This sequence joins TRBV9 and TRBJ1-5; D uncertain. The CDR3 contains 13 residues. V was clipped by 0 bases and J by 9 bases, with 10 bases between them. CDR1 is SGDLS and CDR2 is YYNGEE in the germline V gene. This CDR3 reads CASSVGVSWPQHF. The CDR3 DNA is TGTGCCAGCAGCGTAGGTGTCTCATGGCCCCAGCATTTT.

The J gene is TRBJ2-3, the V gene TRBV7-2; 10 bases align to TRBD2. Germline CDR1 reads SGHTA; CDR2 reads FQGNSA. This CDR3 region has 19 residues. V dropped 0 bases and J dropped 0; count of bases not matched to a gene: 9. The CDR3 protein is CASSLARLAGVPSTDTQYF. CDR3 nucleotide sequence: TGTGCCAGCAGCTTAGCGCGTCTAGCGGGGGTCCCTAGCACAGATACGCAGTATTTT.

This clonotype was detected only a few times. The J gene is TRBJ2-2, the V gene TRBV4-3, with 8 bases matching TRBD2. V shed 3 bases, J shed 6 bases, and the junction held 9 bases outside the gene matches. Germline V gene sequence: CDR1 LGHNA, CDR2 YSLEER. This CDR3 region has 16 residues. CDR3: CASSHLLAAGPGELFF. In nucleotides, the CDR3 is TGCGCCAGCAGCCATTTACTAGCGGCTGGCCCCGGGGAGCTGTTTTTT.

This chain joins TRBV7-9 and TRBJ2-1; D might be TRBD1 or TRBD2, each matching 5 bases. V dropped 5 bases and J dropped 3 bases, with 11 bases sitting between them. Germline V lookup: CDR1 SEHNR, CDR2 FQNEAQ (reference sequence). This CDR3 contains 14 residues. The CDR3 nucleotides are TGTGCCAGCAGCCCCGGGACCCTCTACAATGAGCAGTTCTTC. Its protein product is CASSPGTLYNEQFF.

This clonotype came up a few times. This chain links TRBV12-3 or TRBV12-4 with TRBJ1-2; D uncertain. The CDR3 is made up of 14 amino acids. V was clipped by 5 bases and J by 0 bases, with 10 bases between them. In DNA, the CDR3 is TGTGCCAGCAGTACCATGGCGGCTAACTATGGCTACACCTTC. The encoded protein is CASSTMAANYGYTF.

CDR3 sequence: CASSSGGLNTGELFF. In DNA form, the CDR3 reads TGTGCCAGCAGCTCTGGGGGACTTAACACCGGGGAGCTGTTTTTT. V and J are TRBV7-2 and TRBJ2-2; D possibly corresponds to TRBD2 (6 bases). The germline CDR1 and CDR2 sequences are SGHTA and FQGNSA. Trimming shortened V by 4 bases and J by 2 bases, and 11 bases separated the two germline ends. This CDR3 region has 15 residues.

As to this clonotype: A much larger clone differs by one base, so this may be a read error. The chain links TRBV6-6 to TRBJ2-7; 8 bases align to TRBD1. With V trimmed by 2 bases and J by 3 bases, 12 bases remained unmatched. Per the germline V gene, CDR1 is MNHNY and CDR2 is SVGAGI (reference sequence). This CDR3 is built from 17 residues. Written as DNA, the CDR3 is TGTGCCAGCAGTTACCTCTATGACAGGGGTCAGAACTACGAGCAGTACTTC. Amino acids: CASSYLYDRGQNYEQYF.

In this sample, this clonotype turned up a few times. The genes are TRBV4-1 and TRBJ2-5; D uncertain. V was cut by 1 base and J by 11 bases, with 11 bases left in between. Germline V gives CDR1 MGHRA, CDR2 YSYEKL. The CDR3 has 12 residues. The CDR3: CASSQVANEQYF. The CDR3 coding sequence is TGCGCCAGCAGCCAAGTTGCCAATGAGCAGTACTTC.

This clonotype was seen a handful of times. The V call is TRBV6-1, the J call TRBJ1-5; D gene unclear. From germline, CDR1 is MNHNS and CDR2 SASEGT. Trimming pared 5 bases from V and 6 bases from J, leaving 17 bases between. The CDR3 has 15 amino acids. The CDR3 nucleotides read TGTGCCAGCAGTCCCCCTGGGGTAGCCGGTCAGCCCCAGCATTTT. This encodes CASSPPGVAGQPQHF.